This T cell receptor (beta chain) is from a study of CD8 T cells in ankylosing spondylitis (TCRdb year 2017). For the wider study: T cell receptor beta repertoires were profiled in healthy donors and ankylosing spondylitis patients so that disease-linked TCR variants could be found. The full study cohort was made up of 25 to 30 ankylosing spondylitis patients and about a hundred healthy donors. Peripheral blood was sampled, and synovial fluid was also collected from ankylosing spondylitis patients.

This clonotype occurred a few times. No antigen is known for it. Base-call qualities are not available, and no considerably larger clone is one nucleotide away. Reads for this sample came from an Illumina HiSeq 2500. Quantitative 5'-RACE with molecular barcodes was used to prepare TCR beta libraries. In the paper's pipeline: Disease-linked TCR variants were identified with a new computational method built on a probabilistic model of VDJ rearrangement. TCRdb itself trimmed the public reads at Q25 with fastp, ran MiXCR and retained productive beta chains. Rows merge per CDR3 protein into single entries with the most common DNA and genes. The V and J calls follow TCRdb's processing rather than the paper's. A total of about 440,000 distinct CDR3 sequences appear in this sample, 17% of them only once. Clones ranked in the top ten supply just over 1% of the sample. For CDR1 and CDR2, the germline V gene (reference sequence) lists GTSNPN and SVGIG. V is pared back by 0 bases and J by 9 bases, with 18 bases lying between the germline termini. The CDR3 runs 15 residues from the cysteine to the phenylalanine. Only the CDR3 DNA is retained, 45 bases long and in frame from the first base.

The full study reports these points: The disease-linked clones were reported as significantly enriched in matched synovial fluid samples from ankylosing spondylitis patients. Some motif variants were previously reported in synovial fluid and blood of reactive arthritis patients, suggesting common disease-initiation mechanisms. The disease-linked clones showed a CD8+ phenotype and occurred at relatively low frequencies in peripheral blood. A TCR beta motif of about eight highly homologous amino acid variants appeared characteristic of blood from ankylosing spondylitis patients.

The rearranged segments are TRBV30 and TRBJ2-1; a tentative D call is TRBD2 (5 bases match). Source material: blood, either unsorted or a sorted T cell fraction (not recorded which). The sequence was collected from a male donor with ankylosing spondylitis. The DNA sequence reads TGTGCCTGGAGTGTACGGAGGCCCCGTCCAAGTGAGCAGTTCTTC. Its translation is CAWSVRRPRPSEQFF.